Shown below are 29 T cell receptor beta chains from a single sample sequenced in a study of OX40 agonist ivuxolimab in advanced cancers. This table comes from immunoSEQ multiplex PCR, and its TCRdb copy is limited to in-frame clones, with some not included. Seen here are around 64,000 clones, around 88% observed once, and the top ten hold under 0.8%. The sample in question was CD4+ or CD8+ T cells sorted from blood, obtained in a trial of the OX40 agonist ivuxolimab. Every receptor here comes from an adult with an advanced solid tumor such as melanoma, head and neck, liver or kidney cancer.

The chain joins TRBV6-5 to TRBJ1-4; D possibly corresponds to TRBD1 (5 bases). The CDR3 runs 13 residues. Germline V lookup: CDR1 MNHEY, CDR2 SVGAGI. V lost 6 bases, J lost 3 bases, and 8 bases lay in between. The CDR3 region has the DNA TGTGCCAGCAGGGGGACGGCTAATGAAAAACTGTTTTTT. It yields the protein CASRGTANEKLFF.

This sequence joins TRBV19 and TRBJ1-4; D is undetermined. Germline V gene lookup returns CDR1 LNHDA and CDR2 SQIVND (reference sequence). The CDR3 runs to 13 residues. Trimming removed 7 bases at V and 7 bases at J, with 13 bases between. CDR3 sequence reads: CASNDGVSEKLFF. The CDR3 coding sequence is TGTGCCAGTAATGACGGGGTTTCTGAAAAACTGTTTTTT.

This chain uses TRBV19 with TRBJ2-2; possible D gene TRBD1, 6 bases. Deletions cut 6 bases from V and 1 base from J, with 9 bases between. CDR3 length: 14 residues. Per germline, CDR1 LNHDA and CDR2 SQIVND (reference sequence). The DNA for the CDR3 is TGTGCCAGTAGGCAGGGGAAGAACACCGGGGAGCTGTTTTTT. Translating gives CASRQGKNTGELFF.

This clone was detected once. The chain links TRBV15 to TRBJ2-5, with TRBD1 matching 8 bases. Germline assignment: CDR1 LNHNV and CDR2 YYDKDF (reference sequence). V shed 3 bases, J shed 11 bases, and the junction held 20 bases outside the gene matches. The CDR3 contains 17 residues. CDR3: CATSRPSRQGLRMEQYF. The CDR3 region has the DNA TGTGCCACCAGCAGGCCCTCTAGACAGGGGTTACGGATGGAGCAGTACTTC.

The CDR3 region has the DNA TGTGCCAGCAGCTTAAGGGTACTAGCCCAACATGAGCAGTTCTTC. Translated, it gives CASSLRVLAQHEQFF. The chain recombines TRBV7-3 with TRBJ2-1; D might be TRBD2 (6 bases). CDR3 length equals 15 residues. CDR1 and CDR2 (germline): SGHTA, FQGTGA. The V end was cut by 1 base, the J end by 8 bases, with 15 bases between.

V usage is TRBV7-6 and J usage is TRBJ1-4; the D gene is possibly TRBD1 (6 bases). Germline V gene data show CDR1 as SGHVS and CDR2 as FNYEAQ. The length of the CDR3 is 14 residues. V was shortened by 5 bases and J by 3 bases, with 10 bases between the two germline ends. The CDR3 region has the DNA TGTGCCAGCAGCCGAGAGGGGGCTAATGAAAAACTGTTTTTT. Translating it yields CASSREGANEKLFF.

The CDR3 coding sequence is TGTGCCAGCAGCTTAGTAAGGGGCGATGAGCAGTTCTTC. Protein product: CASSLVRGDEQFF. V is TRBV7-2 and J is TRBJ2-1, with D possibly TRBD1 on 5 matching bases. This CDR3 is 13 amino acids long. Trimming cost V 1 base and J 8 bases, with 9 bases left between them. Per germline, CDR1 SGHTA and CDR2 FQGNSA. Combining the CDR3 with reference TRBV7-2 and TRBJ2-1 gives the whole variable domain GAGVSQSPSNKVTEKGKDVELRCDPISGHTALYWYRQSLGQGLEFLIYFQGNSAPDKSGLPSDRFSAERTGGSVSTLTIQRTQQEDSAVYLCASSLVRGDEQFFGPGTRLTVL.

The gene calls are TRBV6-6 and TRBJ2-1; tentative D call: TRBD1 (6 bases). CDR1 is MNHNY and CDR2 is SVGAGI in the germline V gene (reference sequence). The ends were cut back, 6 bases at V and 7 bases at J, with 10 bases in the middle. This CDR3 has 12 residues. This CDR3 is CASRGRGNEQFF. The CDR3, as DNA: TGTGCCAGCAGAGGAAGGGGGAATGAGCAGTTCTTC.

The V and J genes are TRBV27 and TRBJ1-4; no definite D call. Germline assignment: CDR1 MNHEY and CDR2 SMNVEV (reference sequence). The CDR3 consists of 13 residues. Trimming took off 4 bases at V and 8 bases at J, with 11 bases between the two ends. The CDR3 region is CASSSETREKLFF. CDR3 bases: TGTGCCAGCAGTTCCGAGACGAGGGAAAAACTGTTTTTT.

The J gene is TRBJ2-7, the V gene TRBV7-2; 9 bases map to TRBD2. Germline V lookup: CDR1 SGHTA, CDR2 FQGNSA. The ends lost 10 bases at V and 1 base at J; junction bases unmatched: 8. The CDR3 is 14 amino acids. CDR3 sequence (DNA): TGTGCCACCGACCGAGGACTAGCGTCCTACGAGCAGTACTTC. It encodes CATDRGLASYEQYF. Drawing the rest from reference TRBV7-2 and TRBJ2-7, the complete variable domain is GAGVSQSPSNKVTEKGKDVELRCDPISGHTALYWYRQSLGQGLEFLIYFQGNSAPDKSGLPSDRFSAERTGGSVSTLTIQRTQQEDSAVYLCATDRGLASYEQYFGPGTRLTVT.

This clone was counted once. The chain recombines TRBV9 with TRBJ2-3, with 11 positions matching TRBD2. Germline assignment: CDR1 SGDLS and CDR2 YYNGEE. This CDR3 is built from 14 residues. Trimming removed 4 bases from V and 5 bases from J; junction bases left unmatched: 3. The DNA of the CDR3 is TGTGCCAGCAGCCACGGACTAGCGGGAGATACGCAGTATTTT. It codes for CASSHGLAGDTQYF.

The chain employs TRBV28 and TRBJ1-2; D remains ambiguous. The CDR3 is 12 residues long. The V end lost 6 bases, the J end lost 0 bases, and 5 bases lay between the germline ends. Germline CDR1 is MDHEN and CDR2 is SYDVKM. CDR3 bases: TGTGCCAGCAGCCAAGCTAACTATGGCTACACCTTC. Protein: CASSQANYGYTF.

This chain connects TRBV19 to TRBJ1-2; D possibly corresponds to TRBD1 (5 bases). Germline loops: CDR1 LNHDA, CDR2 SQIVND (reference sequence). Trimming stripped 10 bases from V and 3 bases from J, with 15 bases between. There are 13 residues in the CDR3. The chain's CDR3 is CATSPGRHYGYTF. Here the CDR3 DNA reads TGTGCCACCTCGCCGGGACGGCACTATGGCTACACCTTC.

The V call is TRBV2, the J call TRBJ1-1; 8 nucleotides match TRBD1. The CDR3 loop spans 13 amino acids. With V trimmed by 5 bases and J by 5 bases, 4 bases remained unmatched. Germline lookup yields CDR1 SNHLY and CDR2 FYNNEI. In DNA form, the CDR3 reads TGTGCCAGCAGTAAAACAGGGGGAACTGAAGCTTTCTTT. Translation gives CASSKTGGTEAFF.

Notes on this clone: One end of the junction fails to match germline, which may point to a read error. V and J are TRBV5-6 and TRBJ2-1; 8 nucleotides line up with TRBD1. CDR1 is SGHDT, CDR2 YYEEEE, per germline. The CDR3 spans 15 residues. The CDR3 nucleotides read TGTGCCAGCAGCTTCGGCGACAGGGGCGACAATGGGCAGTTCTTC. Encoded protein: CASSFGDRGDNGQFF. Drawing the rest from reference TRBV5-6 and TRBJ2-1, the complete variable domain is DAGVTQSPTHLIKTRGQQVTLRCSPKSGHDTVSWYQQALGQGPQFIFQYYEEEERQRGNFPDRFSGHQFPNYSSELNVNALLLGDSALYLCASSFGDRGDNGQFFGPGTRLTVL.

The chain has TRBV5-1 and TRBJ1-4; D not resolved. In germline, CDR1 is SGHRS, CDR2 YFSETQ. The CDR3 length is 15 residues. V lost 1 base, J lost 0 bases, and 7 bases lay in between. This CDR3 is CASSLLPATNEKLFF. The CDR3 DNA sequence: TGCGCCAGCAGCTTGTTGCCCGCAACTAATGAAAAACTGTTTTTT.

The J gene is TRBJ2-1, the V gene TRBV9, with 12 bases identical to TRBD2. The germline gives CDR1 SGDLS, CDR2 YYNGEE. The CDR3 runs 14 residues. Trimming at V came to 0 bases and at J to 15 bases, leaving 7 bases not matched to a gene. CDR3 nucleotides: TGTGCCAGCAGCGTAGGACTAGCGGGGGACGACCGGTTCTTC. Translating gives CASSVGLAGDDRFF.

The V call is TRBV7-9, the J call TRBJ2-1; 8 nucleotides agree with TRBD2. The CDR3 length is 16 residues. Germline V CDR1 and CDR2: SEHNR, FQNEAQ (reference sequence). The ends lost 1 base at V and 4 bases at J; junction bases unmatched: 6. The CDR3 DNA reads TGTGCCAGCAGCTTAGGTAGCGGGGCCGCGTACAATGAGCAGTTCTTC. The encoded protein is CASSLGSGAAYNEQFF.

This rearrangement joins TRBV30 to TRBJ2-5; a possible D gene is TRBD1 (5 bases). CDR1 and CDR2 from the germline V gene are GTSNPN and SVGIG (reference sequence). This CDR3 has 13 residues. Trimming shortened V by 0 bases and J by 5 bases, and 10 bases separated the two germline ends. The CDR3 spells CAWSVGAIETQYF. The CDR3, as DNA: TGTGCCTGGAGTGTAGGGGCAATCGAGACCCAGTACTTC.

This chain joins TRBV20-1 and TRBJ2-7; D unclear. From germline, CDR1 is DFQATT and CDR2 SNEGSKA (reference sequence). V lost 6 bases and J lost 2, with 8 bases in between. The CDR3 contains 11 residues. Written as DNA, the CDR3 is TGCAGTGCCGAAAGTCCCTACGAGCAGTACTTC. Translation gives CSAESPYEQYF.

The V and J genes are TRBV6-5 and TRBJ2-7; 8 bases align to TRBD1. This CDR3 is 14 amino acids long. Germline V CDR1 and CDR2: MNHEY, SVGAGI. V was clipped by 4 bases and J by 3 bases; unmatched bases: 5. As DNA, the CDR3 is TGTGCCAGCAGTTCGGGACAGGAGCGCTACGAGCAGTACTTC. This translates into CASSSGQERYEQYF.

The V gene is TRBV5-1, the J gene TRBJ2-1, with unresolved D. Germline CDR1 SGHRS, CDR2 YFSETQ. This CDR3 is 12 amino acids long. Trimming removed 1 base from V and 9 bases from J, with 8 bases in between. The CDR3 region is CASSLTDREQFF. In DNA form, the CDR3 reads TGCGCCAGCAGCTTGACAGACCGTGAGCAGTTCTTC.

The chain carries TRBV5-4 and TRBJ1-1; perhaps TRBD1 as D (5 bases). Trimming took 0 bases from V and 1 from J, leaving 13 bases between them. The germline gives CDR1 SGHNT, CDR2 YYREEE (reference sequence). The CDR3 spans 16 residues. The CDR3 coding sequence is TGTGCCAGCAGCTTGGCCGGAGGGGCCTCGAACACTGAAGCTTTCTTT. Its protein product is CASSLAGGASNTEAFF.

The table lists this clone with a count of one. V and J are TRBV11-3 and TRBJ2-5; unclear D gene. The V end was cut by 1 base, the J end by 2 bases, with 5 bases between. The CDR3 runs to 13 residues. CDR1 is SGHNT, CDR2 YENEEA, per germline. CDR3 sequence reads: CASSLGVQETQYF. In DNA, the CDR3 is TGTGCCAGCAGCTTAGGCGTACAAGAGACCCAGTACTTC.

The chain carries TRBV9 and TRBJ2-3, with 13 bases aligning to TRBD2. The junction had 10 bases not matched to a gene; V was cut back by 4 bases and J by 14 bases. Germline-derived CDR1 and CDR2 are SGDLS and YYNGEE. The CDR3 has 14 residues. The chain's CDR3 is CASSRTSGGLFPYF. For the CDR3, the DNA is TGTGCCAGCAGCCGGACTAGCGGGGGCCTATTTCCGTATTTT.

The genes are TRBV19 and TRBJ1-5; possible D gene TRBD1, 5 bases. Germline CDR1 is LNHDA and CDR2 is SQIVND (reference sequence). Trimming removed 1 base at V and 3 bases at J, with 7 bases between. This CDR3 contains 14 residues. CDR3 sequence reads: CASSIVGANQPQHF. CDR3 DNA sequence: TGTGCCAGTAGTATAGTAGGGGCCAATCAGCCCCAGCATTTT.

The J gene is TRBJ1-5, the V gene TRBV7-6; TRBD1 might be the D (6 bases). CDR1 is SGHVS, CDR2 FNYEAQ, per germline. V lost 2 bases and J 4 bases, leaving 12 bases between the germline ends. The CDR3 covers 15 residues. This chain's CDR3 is CASSLTGYGNQPQHF. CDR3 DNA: TGTGCCAGCAGCTTAACAGGGTACGGAAATCAGCCCCAGCATTTT. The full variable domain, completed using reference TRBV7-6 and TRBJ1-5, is GAGVSQSPRYKVTKRGQDVALRCDPISGHVSLYWYRQALGQGPEFLTYFNYEAQQDKSGLPNDRFSAERPEGSISTLTIQRTEQRDSAMYRCASSLTGYGNQPQHFGDGTRLSIL.

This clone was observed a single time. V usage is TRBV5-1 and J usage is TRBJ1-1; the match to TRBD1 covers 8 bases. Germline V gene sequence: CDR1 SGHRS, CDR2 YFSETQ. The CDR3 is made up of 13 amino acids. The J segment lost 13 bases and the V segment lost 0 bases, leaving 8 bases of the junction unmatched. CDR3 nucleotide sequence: TGCGCCAGCAGCTTGGGTGGGACAGGTTGGCTTTTCTTT. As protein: CASSLGGTGWLFF. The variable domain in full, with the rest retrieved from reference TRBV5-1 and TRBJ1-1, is KAGVTQTPRYLIKTRGQQVTLSCSPISGHRSVSWYQQTPGQGLQFLFEYFSETQRNKGNFPGRFSGRQFSNSRSEMNVSTLELGDSALYLCASSLGGTGWLFFGQGTRLTVV.

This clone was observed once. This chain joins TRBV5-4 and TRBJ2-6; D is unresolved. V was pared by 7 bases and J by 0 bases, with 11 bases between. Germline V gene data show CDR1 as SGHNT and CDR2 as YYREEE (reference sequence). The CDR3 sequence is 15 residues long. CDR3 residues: CASGRAGSGANVLTF. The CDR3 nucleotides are TGTGCCAGCGGACGTGCCGGCTCTGGGGCCAACGTCCTGACTTTC.